One sample yielded the 24 T cell receptor beta chains listed below, sequenced in a study of blood T cell repertoires in COVID-19. Clones were sequenced by immunoSEQ multiplex PCR, and TCRdb holds only the in-frame ones, with some missing. The sample holds roughly 150,000 clones, about four fifths seen once. The sequenced material came from peripheral blood. The receptor set was obtained from a woman aged 55-69 years with COVID-19, enrolled during active disease.

The V gene is TRBV7-3, the J gene TRBJ2-3; D perhaps matches TRBD1 (6 bases). Germline-derived CDR1 and CDR2 are SGHTA and FQGTGA. This CDR3 spans 13 amino acids. V lost 0 bases and J 6 bases, leaving 7 bases between the germline ends. The CDR3 DNA is TGTGCCAGCAGCTTAACAACAGGGGATACGCAGTATTTT. Encoded protein: CASSLTTGDTQYF.

The CDR3 DNA reads TGTGCCAGCAGTCAGGGACAGTATGGCTACACCTTC. Amino acid sequence: CASSQGQYGYTF. The rearrangement joins TRBV6-2 or TRBV6-3 to TRBJ1-2, with 7 bases identical to TRBD1. Trimming took 5 bases from V and 5 from J; bases not matched to a gene: 2. Germline CDR1 reads MNHEY; CDR2 reads SVGEGT. The CDR3 is made up of 12 amino acids.

This clone was counted between two and nine times. This sequence joins TRBV11-1 and TRBJ1-3; TRBD1 matches 8 bases. Germline-derived CDR1 and CDR2 are SGHAT and FQDESV (reference sequence). The CDR3 covers 15 residues. Losses at the gene ends were 5 bases for V and 0 bases for J; bases not matched to a gene: 3. CDR3 amino acids: CASSVTGGSGNTIYF. CDR3 sequence (DNA): TGTGCCAGCAGCGTCACAGGGGGCTCTGGAAACACCATATATTTT.

This rearrangement joins TRBV7-8 to TRBJ1-5; 7 bases align to TRBD1. V shed 6 bases, J shed 9 bases, and the junction held 11 bases outside the gene matches. CDR1 is SGHVS and CDR2 is FQNEAQ in the germline V gene. This CDR3 is built from 14 residues. The CDR3 sequence: CASRKTGVGWPQHF. As DNA, the CDR3 is TGTGCCAGCAGGAAAACAGGGGTGGGGTGGCCCCAGCATTTT.

This rearrangement joins TRBV19 to TRBJ2-1, with 7 nucleotides matching TRBD1. Germline lookup yields CDR1 LNHDA and CDR2 SQIVND (reference sequence). Trimming took 0 bases from V and 8 from J; bases not matched to a gene: 4. The CDR3 runs 14 residues. The CDR3 reads CASSIDRTGDEQFF. In DNA form, the CDR3 reads TGTGCCAGTAGTATAGACAGGACAGGCGATGAGCAGTTCTTC.

In this sample, this clone turned up once. This chain connects TRBV3-1 (or the pseudogene TRBV3-2) to TRBJ1-2; D perhaps matches TRBD1 (5 bases). The germline V gene encodes CDR1 LGHDT and CDR2 YNNKEL (reference sequence). The CDR3 spans 15 residues. V was clipped by 0 bases and J by 7 bases, with 15 bases between them. CDR3 nucleotides: TGTGCCAGCAGCCAAGATTTTACAGGCGCAGGTGGCTACACCTTC. This encodes CASSQDFTGAGGYTF.

V is TRBV2 and J is TRBJ1-2, with TRBD1 matching over 8 bases. The CDR3 consists of 13 residues. The V segment lost 7 bases and the J segment 4 bases; nucleotides outside the gene matches: 5. Germline CDR1 SNHLY, CDR2 FYNNEI. For the CDR3, the DNA is TGTGCCAGCATAGACAGGGGCGCCTATGGCTACACCTTC. Amino acid sequence: CASIDRGAYGYTF.

The rearrangement uses TRBV4-2 and TRBJ2-2; 12 positions match TRBD2. Germline lookup yields CDR1 LGHNA and CDR2 YNFKEQ. This CDR3 region has 18 residues. After removal of 4 bases from V and 0 bases from J, the junction contained 6 bases not matched to a gene. The CDR3 sequence is CASSRRLAGETNTGELFF. CDR3 in DNA: TGTGCCAGCAGCCGCCGACTAGCGGGAGAGACGAACACCGGGGAGCTGTTTTTT.

This chain joins TRBV10-3 and TRBJ2-5, with D perhaps matching TRBD2 (6 bases). Germline CDR1 ENHRY, CDR2 SYGVKD. V shed 11 bases and J shed 1 base, with 14 bases lying between them. The CDR3 totals 13 residues. The CDR3 DNA reads TGTGCCTCAGGAGGGACGATCCAAGAGACCCAGTACTTC. This translates into CASGGTIQETQYF.

The J gene is TRBJ1-4, the V gene TRBV12-5, with unresolved D. V dropped 4 bases and J dropped 5 bases, with 11 bases sitting between them. The CDR3 is 14 amino acids. The germline gives CDR1 LGHNT, CDR2 FRNRAP. CDR3 nucleotide sequence: TGTGCTAGTGGTTGGATCGCGGGGAATGAAAAACTGTTTTTT. Encoded protein: CASGWIAGNEKLFF. The variable domain in full, completed from reference TRBV12-5 and TRBJ1-4, reads DARVTQTPRHKVTEMGQEVTMRCQPILGHNTVFWYRQTMMQGLELLAYFRNRAPLDDSGMPKDRFSAEMPDATLATLKIQPSEPRDSAVYFCASGWIAGNEKLFFGSGTQLSVL.

This clone occurred a few times. The chain employs TRBV11-3 and TRBJ2-5; D might be TRBD1 (6 bases). The germline V gene encodes CDR1 SGHNT and CDR2 YENEEA. The CDR3 has 15 amino acids. V lost 5 bases and J 2 bases, leaving 15 bases between the germline ends. CDR3 residues: CASSPDSPPQETQYF. DNA for the CDR3: TGTGCCAGCAGCCCGGACAGTCCACCACAAGAGACCCAGTACTTC.

The J gene is TRBJ2-7, the V gene TRBV28; the D gene is possibly TRBD1 (6 bases). Germline lookup yields CDR1 MDHEN and CDR2 SYDVKM. V was cut by 6 bases and J by 5 bases, with 14 bases left in between. The CDR3 has 13 amino acids. CDR3 region: CASSRRDIHEQYF. Here the CDR3 DNA reads TGTGCCAGCAGCCGCCGGGACATCCACGAGCAGTACTTC.

The rearrangement joins TRBV27 to TRBJ2-7; 7 nucleotides match TRBD2. Germline V CDR1 and CDR2: MNHEY, SMNVEV (reference sequence). The J segment lost 2 bases and the V segment lost 3 bases, leaving 7 bases of the junction unmatched. This CDR3 spans 15 amino acids. The CDR3 DNA reads TGTGCCAGCAGTTTGCTGGCGGGAGTCCCCTACGAGCAGTACTTC. Amino acids: CASSLLAGVPYEQYF.

This rearrangement joins TRBV29-1 to TRBJ1-4; D remains ambiguous. The CDR3 runs to 12 residues. The V gene's germline CDR1 is SQVTM and CDR2 ANQGSEA. Trimming pared 5 bases from V and 8 bases from J, leaving 12 bases between. The CDR3 DNA reads as TGCAGCGTTAGTGCGGGCTCCGAAAAACTGTTTTTT. As protein: CSVSAGSEKLFF.

The chain couples TRBV10-1 to TRBJ1-5; no clear D gene. CDR1 WNHNN and CDR2 SYGVQD come from the germline V gene (reference sequence). V lost 3 bases and J 4 bases, leaving 7 bases between the germline ends. The CDR3 runs to 13 residues. The CDR3 here is CASSEQKNQPQHF. The CDR3 coding sequence is TGCGCCAGCAGTGAACAGAAGAATCAGCCCCAGCATTTT.

The chain has TRBV7-2 and TRBJ2-3, with TRBD2 identical over 7 bases. CDR3 size: 15 residues. J lost 1 base, V lost 1 base, and 2 bases had no gene match. The germline CDR1 and CDR2 sequences are SGHTA and FQGNSA. DNA for the CDR3: TGTGCCAGCAGCTTAGGAGCGGGACGCACAGATACGCAGTATTTT. Its protein is CASSLGAGRTDTQYF.

The chain links TRBV3-1 (or the pseudogene TRBV3-2) to TRBJ2-7; perhaps TRBD1 as D (5 bases). Per the germline V gene, CDR1 is LGHDT and CDR2 is YNNKEL (reference sequence). The V and J ends lost 0 bases and 7 bases respectively, with 13 bases between them. The CDR3 is 14 residues long. The CDR3 DNA sequence: TGTGCCAGCAGCCAAGATCACCAGGGCAGAGAGCAGTACTTC. Encoded protein: CASSQDHQGREQYF.

V gene TRBV29-1 combines with J gene TRBJ2-5; 7 bases are a match to TRBD2. The CDR3 is made up of 11 amino acids. The trim removed 4 bases at V and 5 bases at J, leaving 1 base unmatched. CDR1 is SQVTM and CDR2 is ANQGSEA in the germline V gene. The CDR3 sequence: CSVVGGETQYF. CDR3 DNA: TGCAGCGTTGTGGGGGGGGAGACCCAGTACTTC.

The V and J genes are TRBV11-2 and TRBJ1-5; 7 bases agree with TRBD1. J gave up 5 bases and V 5 bases, and 12 bases lay outside the gene matches. The CDR3 sequence is 16 residues long. Per germline, CDR1 SGHAT and CDR2 FQNNGV. Here the CDR3 reads CASSLGAGGIDQPQHF. CDR3 in DNA: TGTGCCAGCAGCCTAGGGGCAGGGGGAATAGATCAGCCCCAGCATTTT.

The chain joins TRBV10-3 to TRBJ1-4; D perhaps matches TRBD1 (6 bases). V was clipped by 6 bases and J by 5 bases, with 13 bases between them. Per germline, CDR1 ENHRY and CDR2 SYGVKD. CDR3 size: 14 residues. This CDR3 reads CAISSGQSNEKLFF. CDR3 bases: TGTGCCATCAGCTCCGGACAGTCAAATGAAAAACTGTTTTTT.

The chain combines TRBV30 with TRBJ1-2; 9 bases fit TRBD1. This CDR3 contains 15 residues. V lost 3 bases to trimming and J lost 7 bases; unmatched junction nucleotides: 12. Per the germline V gene, CDR1 is GTSNPN and CDR2 is SVGIG (reference sequence). CDR3 residues: CAWRTGGHASFGYTF. In DNA form, the CDR3 reads TGTGCCTGGAGGACAGGGGGTCATGCTTCCTTTGGCTACACCTTC.

The genes are TRBV29-1 and TRBJ2-3; 8 bases line up with TRBD2. CDR1 SQVTM and CDR2 ANQGSEA come from the germline V gene. The CDR3 totals 16 residues. With 3 bases clipped from V and 2 bases from J, the junction kept 10 bases outside the gene matches. CDR3 DNA sequence: TGCAGCGTTGACGCACCGGGACTAGGGTTCACAGATACGCAGTATTTT. Translation gives CSVDAPGLGFTDTQYF.

This clone was picked up many times. V is TRBV5-6 and J is TRBJ1-4; no clear D. Trimming shortened V by 0 bases and J by 5 bases, and 20 bases separated the two germline ends. Germline CDR1 reads SGHDT; CDR2 reads YYEEEE. This CDR3 comprises 18 residues. CDR3 nucleotides: TGTGCCAGCAGCTTGGGTTTCGGAGGGAATAGAAGAAATGAAAAACTGTTTTTT. Residues: CASSLGFGGNRRNEKLFF.

This clone was seen only a few times. This rearrangement joins TRBV6-2 or TRBV6-3 to TRBJ1-1, with a possible D match to TRBD1 (5 bases). Trimming stripped 2 bases from V and 0 bases from J, with 10 bases between. The CDR3 has 15 residues. Germline values: CDR1 MNHEY, CDR2 SVGEGT. The CDR3 region is CASSYAGTVNTEAFF. CDR3 coding DNA: TGTGCCAGCAGTTACGCGGGGACGGTGAACACTGAAGCTTTCTTT.